These 3 T cell receptor beta chains were all obtained from the same sample, sequenced in a study of shared clonotypes between healthy human individuals. Libraries were prepared by immunoSEQ multiplex PCR; TCRdb keeps only in-frame clonotypes and omits some of them. Of about 2.4 million clones in the sample, over 85% were seen once. The sequenced sample consisted of naive CD4+ T cells from PBMCs. Noted subset: CD45RA+ positively selected. These TCRs come from a man aged 18 to 29 in good health. Some clones in this sample may be carry-over from other donors' samples.

The chain carries TRBV9 and TRBJ2-3; TRBD2 matches at 8 bases. The J segment lost 6 bases and the V segment lost 0 bases, leaving 6 bases of the junction unmatched. The length of the CDR3 is 15 residues. Germline lookup yields CDR1 SGDLS and CDR2 YYNGEE. This chain's CDR3 is CASSVDGGGLDTQYF. The DNA of the CDR3 is TGTGCCAGCAGCGTAGATGGCGGGGGGCTGGATACGCAGTATTTT.

This chain joins TRBV15 and TRBJ2-1; D remains ambiguous. In germline, CDR1 is LNHNV, CDR2 YYDKDF (reference sequence). The CDR3 is 13 amino acids. Trimming removed 1 base at V and 10 bases at J, with 11 bases between. CDR3 region: CATSRVRSGEQFF. CDR3 sequence (DNA): TGTGCCACCAGCAGAGTTCGATCAGGAGAGCAGTTCTTC.

The V and J genes are TRBV11-2 and TRBJ1-1; D is unresolved. Trimming stripped 6 bases from V and 0 bases from J, with 11 bases between. The CDR3 is 14 amino acids. Germline-derived CDR1 and CDR2 are SGHAT and FQNNGV. CDR3 bases: TGTGCCAGCAGGGAAGGGTTAATGAACACTGAAGCTTTCTTT. Translated, it gives CASREGLMNTEAFF. The whole variable domain, remainder taken from reference TRBV11-2 and TRBJ1-1, is EAGVAQSPRYKIIEKRQSVAFWCNPISGHATLYWYQQILGQGPKLLIQFQNNGVVDDSQLPKDRFSAERLKGVDSTLKIQPAKLEDSAVYLCASREGLMNTEAFFGQGTRLTVV.